This note documents a single T cell receptor beta chain sequence. What it binds is not known. The junction had 5 bases not matched to a gene; V was cut back by 2 bases and J by 4 bases. Germline loops: CDR1 SNHLY, CDR2 FYNNEI. The CDR3 spans 15 residues. These data are taken from a study of T cell responses to AZD1222 COVID-19 vaccine. Whole-study results and caveats: Among the donors, most were white British and more were female, and clonal diversity was possibly underestimated.

Sequencing used immunoSEQ multiplex PCR; TCRdb keeps in-frame clones, though not all of them. The data contain just over 70,000 clones, 75% to 90% of them singletons. The material was peripheral blood, obtained on day 0 of AZD1222 vaccination. This sequence originates from an adult in good health. The gene calls are TRBV2 and TRBJ2-1; TRBD2 agrees at 7 bases. For the CDR3, the DNA is TGTGCCAGCAGTGAACAATTCGGGGGGTACAATGAGCAGTTCTTC. Its protein product is CASSEQFGGYNEQFF.